The 17 T cell receptor beta chains below were found in one sample sequenced in a study of graft-versus-host responses after intestinal transplantation (dated by TCRdb to the early 2020s). Library creation used the immunoSEQ multiplex PCR assay. TCRdb mirrors the immuneACCESS table, restricted to in-frame sequences. Some clones are absent from its copies; in checked studies, under half trace to an unresolved V gene, and the reason for the others is unknown. The sample has tens of thousands of clones on record, 75% to 90% of them singletons. The ten biggest clones cover approximately 0.11% of the sample. Their recognized antigens are unknown. Explained via the paper, the time point label denotes: cells obtained before transplantation from donor or recipient. Sample: unstimulated CD4+ T cells sorted from spleen or lymph node cells, taken before intestinal transplant. The receptors were sampled from a human donor who received an intestinal transplant.

This chain links TRBV27 with TRBJ1-4, with 9 bases identical to TRBD1. The V gene's germline CDR1 is MNHEY and CDR2 SMNVEV (reference sequence). CDR3 length: 21 amino acids. V shed 1 base, J shed 0 bases, and the junction held 15 bases outside the gene matches. The DNA of the CDR3 is TGTGCCAGCAGTTTATTCCCATACCAATTCCGACAGGGGGCAACTAATGAAAAACTGTTTTTT. This codes for CASSLFPYQFRQGATNEKLFF.

V gene TRBV9 combines with J gene TRBJ2-5; D perhaps matches TRBD1 (6 bases). The germline CDR1 and CDR2 sequences are SGDLS and YYNGEE. This CDR3 region has 16 residues. V was shortened by 0 bases and J by 1 base, with 13 bases between the two germline ends. This CDR3 is CASSVAATGSQETQYF. For the CDR3, the DNA is TGTGCCAGCAGCGTAGCTGCCACAGGGTCCCAAGAGACCCAGTACTTC.

CDR3 in DNA: TGTGCCAGCAGCCCCGACAGAAGATTCACAGATACGCAGTATTTT. Protein product: CASSPDRRFTDTQYF. The chain uses TRBV11-2 and TRBJ2-3, with a possible D match to TRBD1 (5 bases). Trimming stripped 5 bases from V and 2 bases from J, with 14 bases between. The CDR3 is made up of 15 amino acids. CDR1 SGHAT and CDR2 FQNNGV come from the germline V gene. Combining the CDR3 with reference TRBV11-2 and TRBJ2-3 gives the whole variable domain EAGVAQSPRYKIIEKRQSVAFWCNPISGHATLYWYQQILGQGPKLLIQFQNNGVVDDSQLPKDRFSAERLKGVDSTLKIQPAKLEDSAVYLCASSPDRRFTDTQYFGPGTRLTVL.

This sequence joins TRBV2 and TRBJ2-2; perhaps TRBD1 as D (5 bases). Germline loops: CDR1 SNHLY, CDR2 FYNNEI. Trimming removed 4 bases from V and 4 bases from J, with 7 bases in between. This CDR3 spans 13 amino acids. The CDR3 bases are TGTGCCAGCAGTGTGGGGCCCACCGGGGAGCTGTTTTTT. Its translation is CASSVGPTGELFF.

The chain joins TRBV5-1 to TRBJ2-7, with a tentative D call TRBD1 (6 bases). CDR3 length: 14 residues. Deletions cut 0 bases from V and 5 bases from J, with 12 bases between. The germline V gene encodes CDR1 SGHRS and CDR2 YFSETQ. The CDR3, as DNA: TGCGCCAGCAGCTTGGGGATGACAGGCGACGAGCAGTACTTC. Amino acid sequence: CASSLGMTGDEQYF.

The chain links TRBV25-1 to TRBJ2-7; tentative D call: TRBD1 (5 bases). V dropped 1 base and J dropped 6 bases, with 16 bases sitting between them. CDR3 length: 15 residues. In germline, CDR1 is MGHDK, CDR2 SYGVNS. CDR3 in DNA: TGTGCCAGCAGTGAATCTCGGGCAGGGCGGCGCGAGCAGTACTTC. Translated, it gives CASSESRAGRREQYF.

The chain employs TRBV2 and TRBJ2-1, with 15 nucleotides matching TRBD2. The germline V gene has CDR1 SNHLY and CDR2 FYNNEI. The length of the CDR3 is 17 residues. J was trimmed by 6 bases and V by 8 bases; bases with no gene match: 11. As DNA, the CDR3 is TGTGCCAGCCGACCGGGACTAGCGGGGGGCTCGTCCAATGAGCAGTTCTTC. This translates into CASRPGLAGGSSNEQFF.

J is TRBJ1-1 and V is TRBV2; a possible D gene is TRBD1 (6 bases). CDR1 and CDR2 (germline): SNHLY, FYNNEI. With 0 bases removed from V and 4 bases from J, the gap between germline ends came to 9 bases. The CDR3 is 14 residues long. CDR3 sequence (DNA): TGTGCCAGCAGTGAAGCGCAGGGGACCACTGAAGCTTTCTTT. Protein sequence: CASSEAQGTTEAFF. Full variable domain (remainder filled in from reference TRBV2 and TRBJ1-1): EPEVTQTPSHQVTQMGQEVILRCVPISNHLYFYWYRQILGQKVEFLVSFYNNEISEKSEIFDDQFSVERPDGSNFTLKIRSTKLEDSAMYFCASSEAQGTTEAFFGQGTRLTVV.

This chain connects TRBV2 to TRBJ1-5; 8 bases line up with TRBD1. In germline, CDR1 is SNHLY, CDR2 FYNNEI. This CDR3 region has 15 residues. V was clipped by 6 bases and J by 2 bases; unmatched bases: 6. This CDR3 is CASRDRDLGNQPQHF. Here the CDR3 DNA reads TGTGCCAGCAGGGACAGGGACCTAGGCAATCAGCCCCAGCATTTT.

Points on this clone: At one boundary the junction diverges from the germline segment, which might be a read error. The chain couples TRBV7-7 to TRBJ2-1; 8 bases match TRBD1. Germline lookup yields CDR1 SSHAT and CDR2 FNYEAQ (reference sequence). This CDR3 has 17 amino acids. This chain's CDR3 is CASSPGITGTGLDEQFF. As DNA, the CDR3 is TGTGCTAGCAGCCCTGGAATTACCGGGACAGGTCTCGATGAGCAGTTCTTC.

The CDR3 sequence: CASSLAGDTEAFF. The CDR3 nucleotides read TGTGCCAGCAGCTTAGCAGGGGACACTGAAGCTTTCTTT. The chain links TRBV11-3 to TRBJ1-1; TRBD1 might be the D (6 bases). Trimming shortened V by 1 base and J by 3 bases, and 6 bases separated the two germline ends. The CDR3 runs 13 residues. From germline, CDR1 is SGHNT and CDR2 YENEEA.

The rearrangement joins TRBV7-2 to TRBJ2-5; 10 bases match TRBD2. CDR1 SGHTA and CDR2 FQGNSA come from the germline V gene. The CDR3 has 15 residues. The J segment lost 0 bases and the V segment lost 5 bases, leaving 3 bases of the junction unmatched. As DNA, the CDR3 is TGTGCCAGCAGCACCACTAGCGGGAACCAAGAGACCCAGTACTTC. Its translation: CASSTTSGNQETQYF.

The chain recombines TRBV6-1 with TRBJ1-6, with D hard to call. The germline V gene encodes CDR1 MNHNS and CDR2 SASEGT. Trimming stripped 3 bases from V and 2 bases from J, with 5 bases between. The CDR3 is 14 amino acids. The CDR3 sequence is CASSEQTYNSPLHF. The CDR3 DNA is TGTGCCAGCAGTGAGCAGACCTATAATTCACCCCTCCACTTT.

The chain carries TRBV6-5 and TRBJ1-6; D is unclear. Germline CDR1 and CDR2: MNHEY and SVGAGI. The CDR3 is made up of 15 amino acids. The ends were cut back, 0 bases at V and 7 bases at J, with 10 bases in the middle. The CDR3 sequence: CASSYSPALNSPLHF. For the CDR3, the DNA is TGTGCCAGCAGTTACTCCCCAGCGTTGAATTCACCCCTCCACTTT.

The CDR3 bases are TGTGCCAGCAGCTTGGGAAAGATAGGACAAAGAGGAGGCTACACCTTC. Protein product: CASSLGKIGQRGGYTF. This chain joins TRBV5-4 and TRBJ1-2, with D possibly matching TRBD1 (5 bases). The CDR3 has 16 amino acids. The V gene's germline CDR1 is SGHNT and CDR2 YYREEE (reference sequence). Trimming cost V 0 bases and J 8 bases, with 20 bases left between them.

This clone was detected only once. The CDR3 DNA reads as TGTGCCAGCAGAGAACAGGGGAATACTGAAGCTTTCTTT. Its translation: CASREQGNTEAFF. This chain links TRBV6-1 with TRBJ1-1; TRBD1 agrees at 7 bases. CDR1 MNHNS and CDR2 SASEGT come from the germline V gene. V gave up 6 bases and J gave up 5 bases; unmatched junction bases: 6. The CDR3 has 13 amino acids.

The gene calls are TRBV18 and TRBJ1-5; 8 bases map to TRBD1. Germline V lookup: CDR1 KGHSH, CDR2 LQKENI. The CDR3 is made up of 17 amino acids. Trimming removed 0 bases from V and 4 bases from J; junction bases left unmatched: 8. The CDR3 sequence is CASSPPVRGLGNQPQHF. The DNA for the CDR3 is TGTGCCAGCTCACCACCCGTCAGGGGGCTCGGAAATCAGCCCCAGCATTTT.